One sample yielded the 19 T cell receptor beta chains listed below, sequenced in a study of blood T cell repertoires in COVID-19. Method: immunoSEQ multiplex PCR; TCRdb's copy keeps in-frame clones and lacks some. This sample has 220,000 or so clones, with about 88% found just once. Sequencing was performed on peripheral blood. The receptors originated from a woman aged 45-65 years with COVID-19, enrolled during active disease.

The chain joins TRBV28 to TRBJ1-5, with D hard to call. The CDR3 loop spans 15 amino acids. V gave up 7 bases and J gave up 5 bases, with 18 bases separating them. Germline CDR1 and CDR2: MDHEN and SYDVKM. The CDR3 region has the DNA TGTGCCAGCATGCCTGTGGGGAGGACGGATCAGCCCCAGCATTTT. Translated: CASMPVGRTDQPQHF.

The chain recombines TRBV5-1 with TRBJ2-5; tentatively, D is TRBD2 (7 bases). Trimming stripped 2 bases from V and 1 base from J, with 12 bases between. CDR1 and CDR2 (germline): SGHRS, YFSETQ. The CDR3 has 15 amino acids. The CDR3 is CASSFPRGAQETQYF. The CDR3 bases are TGCGCCAGCAGCTTTCCACGGGGGGCCCAAGAGACCCAGTACTTC. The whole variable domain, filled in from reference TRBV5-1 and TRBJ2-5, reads KAGVTQTPRYLIKTRGQQVTLSCSPISGHRSVSWYQQTPGQGLQFLFEYFSETQRNKGNFPGRFSGRQFSNSRSEMNVSTLELGDSALYLCASSFPRGAQETQYFGPGTRLLVL.

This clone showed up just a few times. The DNA for the CDR3 is TGTGCCAGCAGCCGGACTAGTGTGGGGGAGCAGTACGTC. Protein sequence: CASSRTSVGEQYV. V usage is TRBV6-5 and J usage is TRBJ2-7; TRBD2 agrees at 7 bases. The CDR3 contains 13 residues. Trimming cost V 6 bases and J 7 bases; bases outside gene matches: 9. Per germline, CDR1 MNHEY and CDR2 SVGAGI.

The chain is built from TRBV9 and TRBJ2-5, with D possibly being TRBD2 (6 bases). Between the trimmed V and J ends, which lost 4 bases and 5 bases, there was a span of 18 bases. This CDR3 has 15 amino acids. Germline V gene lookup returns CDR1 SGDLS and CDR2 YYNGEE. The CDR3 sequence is CASSLPGLTAETQYF. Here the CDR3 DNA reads TGTGCCAGCAGCCTTCCGGGACTCACGGCGGAGACCCAGTACTTC.

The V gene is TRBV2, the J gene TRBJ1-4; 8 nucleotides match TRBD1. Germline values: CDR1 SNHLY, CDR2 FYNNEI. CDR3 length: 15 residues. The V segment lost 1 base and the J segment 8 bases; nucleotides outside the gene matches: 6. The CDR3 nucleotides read TGTGCCAGCAGTGAAGTACAGGGGGGAAAGGAAAAACTGTTTTTT. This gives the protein CASSEVQGGKEKLFF.

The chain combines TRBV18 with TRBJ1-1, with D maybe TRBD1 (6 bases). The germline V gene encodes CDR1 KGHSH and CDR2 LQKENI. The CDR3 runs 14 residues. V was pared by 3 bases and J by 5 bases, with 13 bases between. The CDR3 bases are TGTGCCAGCTCACCCCTAGGGGGTCGGACTGAAGCTTTCTTT. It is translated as CASSPLGGRTEAFF.

This chain's CDR3 is CASSLEGASYGYTF. CDR3 sequence (DNA): TGCGCCAGCAGCTTGGAAGGGGCGTCCTATGGCTACACCTTC. The rearrangement joins TRBV5-1 to TRBJ1-2; maybe TRBD1 (5 bases). Trimming left V 0 bases short and J 4 bases short, with 10 bases between. The length of the CDR3 is 14 residues. The germline gives CDR1 SGHRS, CDR2 YFSETQ.

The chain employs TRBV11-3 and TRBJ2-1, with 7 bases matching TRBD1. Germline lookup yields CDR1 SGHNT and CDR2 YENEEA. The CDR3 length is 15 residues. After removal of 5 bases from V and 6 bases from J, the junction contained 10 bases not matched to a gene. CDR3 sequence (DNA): TGTGCCAGCAGCCAAAGAGGGGGCCGAGGCAATGAGCAGTTCTTC. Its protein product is CASSQRGGRGNEQFF.

The CDR3 here is CASTLSTGFSYNEQFF. DNA for the CDR3: TGTGCCAGTACCCTGTCGACAGGGTTCTCCTACAATGAGCAGTTCTTC. The chain carries TRBV19 and TRBJ2-1; TRBD1 matches 7 bases. V lost 7 bases to trimming and J lost 0 bases; unmatched junction nucleotides: 9. Per the germline V gene, CDR1 is LNHDA and CDR2 is SQIVND (reference sequence). CDR3 size: 16 residues.

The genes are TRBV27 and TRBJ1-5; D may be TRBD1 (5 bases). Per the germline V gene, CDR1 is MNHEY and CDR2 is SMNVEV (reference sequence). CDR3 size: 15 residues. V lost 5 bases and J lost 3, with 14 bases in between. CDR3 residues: CASSPRGENNQPQHF. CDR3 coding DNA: TGTGCCAGCAGTCCTCGGGGGGAGAACAATCAGCCCCAGCATTTT.

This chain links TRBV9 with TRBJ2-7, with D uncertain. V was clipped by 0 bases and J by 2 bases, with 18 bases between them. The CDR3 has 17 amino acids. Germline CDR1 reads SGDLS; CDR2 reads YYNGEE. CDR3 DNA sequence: TGTGCCAGCAGCGTAGTCCCCAGGATGGGCGTTACCTACGAGCAGTACGTC. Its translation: CASSVVPRMGVTYEQYV.

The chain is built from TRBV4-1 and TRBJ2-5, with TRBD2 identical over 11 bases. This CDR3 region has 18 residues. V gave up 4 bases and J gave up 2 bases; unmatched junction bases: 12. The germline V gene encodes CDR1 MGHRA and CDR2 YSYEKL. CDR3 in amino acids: CASSPRLAGLPTQETQYF. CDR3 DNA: TGCGCCAGCAGCCCAAGACTAGCGGGGCTTCCAACGCAAGAGACCCAGTACTTC.

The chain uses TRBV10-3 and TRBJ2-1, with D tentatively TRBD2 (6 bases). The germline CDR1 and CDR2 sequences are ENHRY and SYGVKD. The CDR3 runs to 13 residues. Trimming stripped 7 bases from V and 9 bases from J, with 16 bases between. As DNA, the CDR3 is TGTGCCATCACTGGGACCCCCGGGGGTGAGCAGTTCTTC. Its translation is CAITGTPGGEQFF.

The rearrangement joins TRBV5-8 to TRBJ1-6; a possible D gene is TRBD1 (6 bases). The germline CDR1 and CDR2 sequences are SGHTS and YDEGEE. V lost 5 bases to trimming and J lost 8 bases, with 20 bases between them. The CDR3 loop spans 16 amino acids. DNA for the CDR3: TGTGCCAGCAGGCCGCGCGGGGGCCCAGTTGATTCACCCCTCCACTTT. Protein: CASRPRGGPVDSPLHF. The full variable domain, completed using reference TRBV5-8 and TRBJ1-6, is EAGVTQSPTHLIKTRGQQATLRCSPISGHTSVYWYQQALGLGLQFLLWYDEGEERNRGNFPPRFSGRQFPNYSSELNVNALELEDSALYLCASRPRGGPVDSPLHFGNGTRLTVT.

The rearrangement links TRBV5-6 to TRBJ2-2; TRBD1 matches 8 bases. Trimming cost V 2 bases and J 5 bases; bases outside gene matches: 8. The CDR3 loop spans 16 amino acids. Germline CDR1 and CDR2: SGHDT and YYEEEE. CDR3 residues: CASSLKGQGGTGELFF. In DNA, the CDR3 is TGTGCCAGCAGCTTAAAAGGACAGGGTGGGACCGGGGAGCTGTTTTTT.

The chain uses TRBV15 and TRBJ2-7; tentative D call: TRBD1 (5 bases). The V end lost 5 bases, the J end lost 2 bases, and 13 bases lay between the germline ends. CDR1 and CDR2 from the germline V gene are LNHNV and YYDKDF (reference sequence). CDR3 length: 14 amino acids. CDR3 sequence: CATSYGQGPYEQYF. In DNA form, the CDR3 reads TGTGCCACCAGCTACGGCCAGGGCCCCTACGAGCAGTACTTC.

The CDR3 DNA sequence: TGTGCCACCAGCAGGCCCGGACAGAGGAACACTGAAGCTTTCTTT. Encoded protein: CATSRPGQRNTEAFF. V is TRBV15 and J is TRBJ1-1, with D tentatively TRBD1 (6 bases). Trimming took 3 bases from V and 1 from J, leaving 12 bases between them. The CDR3 length is 15 residues. Germline V gene data show CDR1 as LNHNV and CDR2 as YYDKDF (reference sequence). Supplemented by reference TRBV15 and TRBJ1-1, the full variable domain reads DAMVIQNPRYQVTQFGKPVTLSCSQTLNHNVMYWYQQKSSQAPKLLFHYYDKDFNNEADTPDNFQSRRPNTSFCFLDIRSPGLGDTAMYLCATSRPGQRNTEAFFGQGTRLTVV.

CDR3 amino acids: CASSFSSPQGASNQPQHF. The CDR3 DNA reads TGTGCCAGCAGCTTCTCCAGCCCACAGGGGGCAAGCAATCAGCCCCAGCATTTT. The chain links TRBV7-9 to TRBJ1-5, with 9 bases aligning to TRBD1. Looked up from germline, CDR1 is SEHNR and CDR2 is FQNEAQ (reference sequence). The CDR3 has 18 amino acids. Unmatched junction bases numbered 10, after V lost 3 bases and J lost 1 base.

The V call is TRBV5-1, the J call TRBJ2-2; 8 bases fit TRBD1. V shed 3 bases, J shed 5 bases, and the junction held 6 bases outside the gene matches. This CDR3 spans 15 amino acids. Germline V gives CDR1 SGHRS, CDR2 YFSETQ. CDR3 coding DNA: TGCGCCAGCAGCTCGACAGGGGCGGGGACCGGGGAGCTGTTTTTT. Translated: CASSSTGAGTGELFF.